The rows below give T cell receptor beta chains drawn from one sample of a study of T cell repertoires in cytomegalovirus infection. In TCRdb, the reads were re-called with MiXCR into one record per CDR3 protein. Of approximately 500,000 distinct CDR3 sequences in the sample, more than 15% are singletons; the top ten hold about 24%. The sequencing input was CD8+ T cells from PBMCs. The receptors derive from a human donor in good health (CMV status not recorded). Some clones in this sample may be carry-over from other donors' samples. The CDR3 runs from the conserved cysteine through the conserved F or W. D genes are given only for firm matches. A row's size may be missing; if present it is once, few, many or a size class.

size	D	V	J	DNA	CDR3
NA	NA	TRBV24-1	TRBJ1-5	TGTGCCACCCAGCAGAGGTTGGATCAGCCCCAGCATTTT	CATQQRLDQPQHF
few	NA	TRBV10-1	TRBJ2-1	TGCGCCAGCAGTGCGAGGACACGGGACCCCAGCAACAATGAGCAGTTCTTC	CASSARTRDPSNNEQFF
few	TRBD1	TRBV7-9	TRBJ1-4	TGTGCCAGCAGCTCCGGACAGGCAACTAATGAAAAACTGTTTTTT	CASSSGQATNEKLFF
many	NA	TRBV7-6	TRBJ2-1	TGTGCCAGCAGCTTAGAGGGAGGTCCCTCCTACAATGAGCAGTTCTTC	CASSLEGGPSYNEQFF
few	NA	TRBV19	TRBJ2-2	TGTGCCAGTAGTCTCCGGGATCCGAACACCGGGGAGCTGTTTTTT	CASSLRDPNTGELFF
NA	NA	TRBV29-1	TRBJ2-1	TGCAGCGTTGAGGTAGGGGGTGAGCAGTTCTTC	CSVEVGGEQFF
many	NA	TRBV14	TRBJ1-1	TGTGCCAGCAGCCAACACACGGACAGTCGAAGGACTGAAGCTTTCTTT	CASSQHTDSRRTEAFF
many	NA	TRBV7-3	TRBJ1-1	TGTGCCAGCAGCCCCACGGTTGGGGTGGGGAACACTGAAGCTTTCTTT	CASSPTVGVGNTEAFF
NA	NA	TRBV5-6	TRBJ1-3	TGTGCCAGCAGCCCGCCTGACCAGGAGAACACCATATATTTT	CASSPPDQENTIYF
many	TRBD2	TRBV5-6	TRBJ2-3	TGTGCCAGCAGCTGGGGGCTAGCGGGGATTGGGGGTACGCAGTATTTT	CASSWGLAGIGGTQYF
many	TRBD1	TRBV7-9	TRBJ2-6	TGTGCCAGCAGCGGGACGCGGGGACAGGGCCTGGGCGGGGCCAACGTCCTGACTTTC	CASSGTRGQGLGGANVLTF
many	TRBD1	TRBV27	TRBJ1-1	TGTGCCAGCTCGACAGGGTTTGAAGCTTTCTTT	CASSTGFEAFF
few	TRBD2	TRBV6-2/TRBV6-3	TRBJ2-1	TGTGCCAGCAGTTACATGGCGGGAGGATACAATGAGCAGTTCTTC	CASSYMAGGYNEQFF
many	NA	TRBV7-9	TRBJ1-1	TGTGCCAGCAGCCCCCCGGGGGGGACTGAAGCTTTCTTT	CASSPPGGTEAFF